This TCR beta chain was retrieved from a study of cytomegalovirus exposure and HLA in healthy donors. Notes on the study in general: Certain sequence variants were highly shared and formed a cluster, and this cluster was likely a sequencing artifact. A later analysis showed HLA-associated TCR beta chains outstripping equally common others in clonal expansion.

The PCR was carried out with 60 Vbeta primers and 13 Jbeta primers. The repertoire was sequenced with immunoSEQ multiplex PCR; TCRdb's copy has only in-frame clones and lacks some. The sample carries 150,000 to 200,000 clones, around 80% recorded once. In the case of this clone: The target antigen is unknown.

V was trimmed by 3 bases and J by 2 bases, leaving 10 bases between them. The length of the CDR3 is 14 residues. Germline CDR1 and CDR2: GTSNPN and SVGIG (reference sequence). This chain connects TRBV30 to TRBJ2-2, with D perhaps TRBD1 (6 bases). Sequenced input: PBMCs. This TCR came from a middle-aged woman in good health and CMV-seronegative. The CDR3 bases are TGTGCCTGGAGAAAAGGGGGAAACACCGGGGAGCTGTTTTTT. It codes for CAWRKGGNTGELFF.